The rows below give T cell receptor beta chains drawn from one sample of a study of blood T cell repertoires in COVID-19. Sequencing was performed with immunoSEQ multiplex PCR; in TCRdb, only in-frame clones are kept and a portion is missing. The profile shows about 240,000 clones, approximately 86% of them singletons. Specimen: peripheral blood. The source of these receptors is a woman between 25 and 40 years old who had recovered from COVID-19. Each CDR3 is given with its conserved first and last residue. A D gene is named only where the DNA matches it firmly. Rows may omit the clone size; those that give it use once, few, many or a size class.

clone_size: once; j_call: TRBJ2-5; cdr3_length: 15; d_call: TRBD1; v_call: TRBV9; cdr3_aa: CASSVGDREQETQYF; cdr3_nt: TGTGCCAGCAGCGTAGGGGACAGGGAACAAGAGACCCAGTACTTC
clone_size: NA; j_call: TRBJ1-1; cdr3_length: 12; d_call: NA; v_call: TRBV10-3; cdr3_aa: CAISGGGIEAFF; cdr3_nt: TGTGCCATCAGTGGGGGGGGGATTGAAGCTTTCTTT
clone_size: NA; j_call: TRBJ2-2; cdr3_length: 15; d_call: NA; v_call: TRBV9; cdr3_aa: CASSREPMNTGELFF; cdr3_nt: TGTGCCAGCAGTCGAGAACCGATGAACACCGGGGAGCTGTTTTTT
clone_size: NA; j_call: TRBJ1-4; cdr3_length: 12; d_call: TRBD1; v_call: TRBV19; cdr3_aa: CASHDRGEKLFF; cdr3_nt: TGTGCCAGCCACGACAGGGGGGAAAAACTGTTTTTT
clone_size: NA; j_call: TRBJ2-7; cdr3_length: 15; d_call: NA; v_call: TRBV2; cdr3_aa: CASKVESGAVNEQYF; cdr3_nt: TGTGCCAGCAAAGTGGAATCAGGTGCAGTGAACGAGCAGTACTTC
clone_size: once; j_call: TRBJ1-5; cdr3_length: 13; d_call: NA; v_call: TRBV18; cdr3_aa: CASGGAREQPQHF; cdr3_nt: TGTGCCAGCGGAGGGGCTCGCGAGCAGCCCCAGCATTTT
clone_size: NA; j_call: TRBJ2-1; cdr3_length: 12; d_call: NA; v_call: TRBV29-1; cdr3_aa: CSVHRALGEQFF; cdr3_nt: TGCAGCGTTCACAGGGCCCTAGGGGAGCAGTTCTTC
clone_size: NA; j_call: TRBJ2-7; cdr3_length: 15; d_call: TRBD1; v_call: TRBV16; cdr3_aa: CASSQFDRAEYEQYF; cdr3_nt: TGTGCCAGCAGCCAATTCGACAGGGCGGAGTACGAGCAGTACTTC
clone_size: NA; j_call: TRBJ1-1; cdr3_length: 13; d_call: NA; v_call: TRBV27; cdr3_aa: CASKPGFNTEAFF; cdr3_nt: TGTGCCAGCAAGCCGGGGTTTAACACTGAAGCTTTCTTT
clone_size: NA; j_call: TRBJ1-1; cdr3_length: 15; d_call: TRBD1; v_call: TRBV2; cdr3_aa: CASSERTGLDTEAFF; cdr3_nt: TGTGCCAGCAGTGAACGGACAGGGTTGGACACTGAAGCTTTCTTT
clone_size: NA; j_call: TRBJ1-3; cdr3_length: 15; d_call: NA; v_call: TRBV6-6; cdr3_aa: CASSYSGSSRNTIYF; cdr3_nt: TGTGCCAGCAGTTACTCGGGCAGCTCGAGAAACACCATATATTTT
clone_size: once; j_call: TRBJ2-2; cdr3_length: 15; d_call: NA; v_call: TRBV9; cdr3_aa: CASSIALANTGELFF; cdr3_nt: TGTGCCAGCAGTATTGCACTAGCCAACACCGGGGAGCTGTTTTTT
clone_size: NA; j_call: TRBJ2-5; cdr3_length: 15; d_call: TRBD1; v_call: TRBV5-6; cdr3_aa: CASRGSGQGFETQYF; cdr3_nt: TGTGCCAGCAGGGGGAGTGGACAGGGGTTCGAGACCCAGTACTTC
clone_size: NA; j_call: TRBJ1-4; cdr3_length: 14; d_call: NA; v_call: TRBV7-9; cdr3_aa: CASSSQGYNEKLFF; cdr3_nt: TGTGCCAGCAGCTCACAGGGTTACAATGAAAAACTGTTTTTT
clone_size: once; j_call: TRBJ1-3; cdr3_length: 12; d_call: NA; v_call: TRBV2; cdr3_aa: CASSPDGNTIYF; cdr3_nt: TGTGCCAGCAGCCCAGATGGAAACACCATATATTTT
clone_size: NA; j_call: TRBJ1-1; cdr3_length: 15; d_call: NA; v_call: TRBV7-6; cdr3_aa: CASSLGGGFVTEAFF; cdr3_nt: TGTGCCAGCAGCTTAGGAGGAGGATTCGTCACTGAAGCTTTCTTT
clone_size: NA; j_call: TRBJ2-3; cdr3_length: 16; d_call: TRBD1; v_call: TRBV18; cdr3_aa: CASSLLPGQGTDTQYF; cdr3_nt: TGTGCCAGCTCCCTCCTACCGGGACAGGGAACAGATACGCAGTATTTT
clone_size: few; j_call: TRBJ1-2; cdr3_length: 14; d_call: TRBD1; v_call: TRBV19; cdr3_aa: CASREPGGVYGYTF; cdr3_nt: TGTGCCAGTAGGGAGCCAGGGGGAGTCTATGGCTACACCTTC
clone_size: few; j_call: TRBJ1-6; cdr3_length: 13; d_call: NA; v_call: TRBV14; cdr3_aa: CASSQGPNSPLHF; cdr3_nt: TGTGCCAGCAGCCAAGGGCCCAATTCACCCCTCCACTTT
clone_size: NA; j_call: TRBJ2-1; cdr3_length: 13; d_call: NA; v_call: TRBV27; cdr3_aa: CASSWQGLNEQFF; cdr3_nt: TGTGCCAGCAGTTGGCAGGGCCTCAATGAGCAGTTCTTC
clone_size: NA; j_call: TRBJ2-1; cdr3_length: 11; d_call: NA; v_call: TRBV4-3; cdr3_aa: CASSQGLEQFF; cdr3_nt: TGCGCCAGCAGCCAAGGACTAGAGCAGTTCTTC
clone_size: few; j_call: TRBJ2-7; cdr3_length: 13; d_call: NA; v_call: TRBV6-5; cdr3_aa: CASSSYRGLEQYF; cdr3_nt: TGTGCCAGCAGCTCCTACCGAGGGCTCGAGCAGTACTTC
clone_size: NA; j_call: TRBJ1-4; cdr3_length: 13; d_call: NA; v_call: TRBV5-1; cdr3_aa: CASRRGGNEKLFF; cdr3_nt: TGCGCCAGCCGAAGGGGAGGAAATGAAAAACTGTTTTTT
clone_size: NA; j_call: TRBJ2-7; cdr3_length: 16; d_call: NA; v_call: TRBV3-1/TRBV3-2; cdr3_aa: CASSQLSRALSYEQYF; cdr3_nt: TGTGCCAGCAGCCAACTTTCGCGGGCGCTCTCCTACGAGCAGTACTTC
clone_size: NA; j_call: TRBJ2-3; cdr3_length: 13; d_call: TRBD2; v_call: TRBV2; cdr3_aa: CASLAGGQDTQYF; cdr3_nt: TGTGCCAGCTTAGCGGGGGGACAAGATACGCAGTATTTT
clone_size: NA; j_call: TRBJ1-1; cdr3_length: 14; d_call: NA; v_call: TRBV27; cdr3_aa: CASSPTGSDTEAFF; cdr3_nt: TGTGCCAGCAGTCCCACAGGGTCGGACACTGAAGCTTTCTTT
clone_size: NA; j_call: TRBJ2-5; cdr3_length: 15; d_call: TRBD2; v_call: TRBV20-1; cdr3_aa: CSASVTGTSGQTQYF; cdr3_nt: TGCAGTGCTAGTGTTACCGGGACTAGCGGACAGACCCAGTACTTC
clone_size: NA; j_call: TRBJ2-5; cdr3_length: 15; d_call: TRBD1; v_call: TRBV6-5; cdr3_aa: CASSPLHRGRETQYF; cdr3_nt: TGTGCCAGCAGTCCCCTCCACAGGGGAAGAGAGACCCAGTACTTC
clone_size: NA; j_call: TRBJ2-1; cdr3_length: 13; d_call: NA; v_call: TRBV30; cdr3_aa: CAWRLGLNNEQFF; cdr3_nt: TGTGCCTGGAGATTGGGGCTAAACAATGAGCAGTTCTTC
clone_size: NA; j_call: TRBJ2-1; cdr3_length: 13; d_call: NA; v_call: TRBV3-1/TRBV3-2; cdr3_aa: CASSQDFRNEQFF; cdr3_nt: TGTGCCAGCAGCCAAGATTTTCGCAATGAGCAGTTCTTC
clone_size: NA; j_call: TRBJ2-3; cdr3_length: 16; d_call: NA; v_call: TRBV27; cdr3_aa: CASSPMGALGTDTQYF; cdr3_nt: TGTGCCAGCAGTCCGATGGGGGCCTTGGGCACAGATACGCAGTATTTT
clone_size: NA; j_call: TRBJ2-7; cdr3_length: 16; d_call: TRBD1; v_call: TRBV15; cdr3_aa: CATSRETGQGNNEQYF; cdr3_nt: TGTGCCACCAGCAGGGAAACGGGACAGGGGAACAACGAGCAGTACTTC
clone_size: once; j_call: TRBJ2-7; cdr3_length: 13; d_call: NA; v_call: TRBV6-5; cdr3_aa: CATESSDGDEQYF; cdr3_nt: TGTGCCACCGAGTCTAGCGATGGGGACGAGCAGTACTTC
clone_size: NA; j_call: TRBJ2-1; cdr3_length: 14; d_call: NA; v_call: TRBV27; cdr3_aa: CASSALYSYNEQFF; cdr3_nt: TGTGCCAGCAGTGCCTTGTATAGCTACAATGAGCAGTTCTTC
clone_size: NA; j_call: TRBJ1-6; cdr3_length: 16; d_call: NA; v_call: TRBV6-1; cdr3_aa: CASSDGGGQGPSPLHF; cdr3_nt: TGTGCCAGCAGTGATGGGGGGGGGCAGGGCCCTTCACCCCTCCACTTT
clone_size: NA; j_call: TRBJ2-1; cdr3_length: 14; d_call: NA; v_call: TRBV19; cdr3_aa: CASSLGQPYNEQFF; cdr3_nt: TGTGCCAGTAGCCTAGGACAACCCTACAATGAGCAGTTCTTC
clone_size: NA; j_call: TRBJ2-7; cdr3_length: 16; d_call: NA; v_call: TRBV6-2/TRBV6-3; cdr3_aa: CASSPRGPAIGLEQYF; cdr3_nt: TGTGCCAGCAGTCCCCGTGGGCCAGCTATTGGTCTCGAGCAGTACTTC
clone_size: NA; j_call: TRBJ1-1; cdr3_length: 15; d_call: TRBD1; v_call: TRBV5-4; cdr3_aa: CASSPRQGMNTEAFF; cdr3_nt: TGTGCCAGCAGCCCCCGACAGGGCATGAACACTGAAGCTTTCTTT
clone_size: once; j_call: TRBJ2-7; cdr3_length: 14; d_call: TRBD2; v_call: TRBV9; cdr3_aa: CASSPSSGGAEQYF; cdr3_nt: TGTGCCAGCAGCCCCTCTTCGGGGGGGGCCGAGCAGTACTTC